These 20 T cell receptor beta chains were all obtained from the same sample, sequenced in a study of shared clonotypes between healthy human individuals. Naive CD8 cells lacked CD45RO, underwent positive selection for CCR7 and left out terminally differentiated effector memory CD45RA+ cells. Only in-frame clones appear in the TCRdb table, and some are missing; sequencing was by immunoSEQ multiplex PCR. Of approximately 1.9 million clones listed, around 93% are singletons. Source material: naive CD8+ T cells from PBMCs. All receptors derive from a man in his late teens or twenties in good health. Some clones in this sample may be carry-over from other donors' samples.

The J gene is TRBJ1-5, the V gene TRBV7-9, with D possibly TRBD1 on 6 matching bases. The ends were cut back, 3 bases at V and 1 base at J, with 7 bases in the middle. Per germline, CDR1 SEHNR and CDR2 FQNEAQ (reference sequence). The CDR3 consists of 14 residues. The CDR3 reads CASSFGQSNQPQHF. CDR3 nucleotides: TGTGCCAGCAGCTTCGGACAGAGCAATCAGCCCCAGCATTTT.

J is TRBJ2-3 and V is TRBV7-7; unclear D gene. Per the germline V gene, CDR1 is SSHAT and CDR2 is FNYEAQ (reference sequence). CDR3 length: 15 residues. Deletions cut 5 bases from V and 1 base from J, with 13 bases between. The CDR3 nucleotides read TGTGCCAGCAGCCCACTATACGTCGGCACAGATACGCAGTATTTT. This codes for CASSPLYVGTDTQYF.

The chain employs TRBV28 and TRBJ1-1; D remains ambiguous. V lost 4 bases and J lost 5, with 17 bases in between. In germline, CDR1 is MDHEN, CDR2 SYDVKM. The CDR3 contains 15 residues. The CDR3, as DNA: TGTGCCAGCAGTTATGGCCAGGAGCTGAGTACTGAAGCTTTCTTT. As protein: CASSYGQELSTEAFF.

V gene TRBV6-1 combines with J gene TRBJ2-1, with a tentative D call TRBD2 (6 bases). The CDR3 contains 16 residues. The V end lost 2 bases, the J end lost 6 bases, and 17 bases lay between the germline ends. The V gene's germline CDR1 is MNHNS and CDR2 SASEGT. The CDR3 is CASSESLGAGGNEQFF. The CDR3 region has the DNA TGTGCCAGCAGTGAATCTTTAGGGGCCGGGGGCAATGAGCAGTTCTTC.

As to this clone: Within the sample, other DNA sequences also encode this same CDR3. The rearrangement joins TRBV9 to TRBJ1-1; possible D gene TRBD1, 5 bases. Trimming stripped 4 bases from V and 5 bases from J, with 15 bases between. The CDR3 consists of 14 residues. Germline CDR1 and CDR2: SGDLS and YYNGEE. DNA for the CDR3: TGTGCCAGCAGCCCCGGGACGGGGGGGACTGAAGCTTTCTTT. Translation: CASSPGTGGTEAFF.

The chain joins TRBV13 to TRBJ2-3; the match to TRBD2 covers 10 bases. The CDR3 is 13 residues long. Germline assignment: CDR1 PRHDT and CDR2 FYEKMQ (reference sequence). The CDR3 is CVSTSGSTDTQYF. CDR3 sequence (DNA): TGTGTTTCGACTAGCGGGAGCACAGATACGCAGTATTTT.

CDR3 loop: CSAQPGVYNEQFF. The CDR3 DNA follows: TGCAGCGCCCAACCGGGAGTCTACAATGAGCAGTTCTTC. The V call is TRBV29-1, the J call TRBJ2-1; D is perhaps TRBD2 (6 bases). V was shortened by 7 bases and J by 3 bases, with 13 bases between the two germline ends. CDR1 is SQVTM, CDR2 ANQGSEA, per germline. CDR3 length: 13 amino acids.

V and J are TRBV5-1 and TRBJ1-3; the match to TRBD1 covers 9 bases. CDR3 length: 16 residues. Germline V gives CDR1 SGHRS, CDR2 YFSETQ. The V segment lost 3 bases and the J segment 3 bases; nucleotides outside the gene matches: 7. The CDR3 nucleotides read TGCGCCAGCAGCTCCAGGGACAGGGAGTTTGGAAACACCATATATTTT. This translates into CASSSRDREFGNTIYF.

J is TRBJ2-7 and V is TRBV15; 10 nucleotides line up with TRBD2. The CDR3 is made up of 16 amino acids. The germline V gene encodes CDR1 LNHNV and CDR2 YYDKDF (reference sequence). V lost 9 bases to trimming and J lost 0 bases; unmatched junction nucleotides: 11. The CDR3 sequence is CATHGTLAGDSYEQYF. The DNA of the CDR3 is TGTGCCACACACGGGACGCTAGCGGGGGACTCCTACGAGCAGTACTTC.

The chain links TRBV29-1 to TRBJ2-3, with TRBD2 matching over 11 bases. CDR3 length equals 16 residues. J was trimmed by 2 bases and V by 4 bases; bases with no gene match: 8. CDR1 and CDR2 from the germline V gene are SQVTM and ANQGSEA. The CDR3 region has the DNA TGCAGCGTTGTGAGAATAGCGGGAGGGCACACAGATACGCAGTATTTT. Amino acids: CSVVRIAGGHTDTQYF.

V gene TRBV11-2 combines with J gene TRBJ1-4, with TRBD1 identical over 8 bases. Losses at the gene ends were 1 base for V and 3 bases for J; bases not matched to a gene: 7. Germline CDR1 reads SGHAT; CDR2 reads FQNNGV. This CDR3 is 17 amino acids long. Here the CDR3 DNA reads TGTGCCAGCAGCTTAGGTCGCAGGGGGCCGGCTAATGAAAAACTGTTTTTT. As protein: CASSLGRRGPANEKLFF. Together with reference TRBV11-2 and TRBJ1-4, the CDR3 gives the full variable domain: EAGVAQSPRYKIIEKRQSVAFWCNPISGHATLYWYQQILGQGPKLLIQFQNNGVVDDSQLPKDRFSAERLKGVDSTLKIQPAKLEDSAVYLCASSLGRRGPANEKLFFGSGTQLSVL.

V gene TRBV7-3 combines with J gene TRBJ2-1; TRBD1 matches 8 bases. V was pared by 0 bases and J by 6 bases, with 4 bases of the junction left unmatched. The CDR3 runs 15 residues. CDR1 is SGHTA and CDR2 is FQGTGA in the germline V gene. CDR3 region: CASSLTYGTGNEQFF. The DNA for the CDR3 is TGTGCCAGCAGCTTAACGTACGGGACAGGCAATGAGCAGTTCTTC.

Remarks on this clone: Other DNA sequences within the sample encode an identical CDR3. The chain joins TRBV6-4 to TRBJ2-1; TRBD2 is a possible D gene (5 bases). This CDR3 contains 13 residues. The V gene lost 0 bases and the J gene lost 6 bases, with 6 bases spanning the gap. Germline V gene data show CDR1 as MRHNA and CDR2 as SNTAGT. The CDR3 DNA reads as TGTGCCAGCAGTGACTCAGGAGGCAATGAGCAGTTCTTC. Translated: CASSDSGGNEQFF.

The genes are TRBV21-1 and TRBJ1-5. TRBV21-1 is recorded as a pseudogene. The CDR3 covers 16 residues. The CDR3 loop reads CASSKASRDSNQPQHF. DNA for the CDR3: TGTGCCAGCAGCAAAGCCAGCCGAGATAGCAATCAGCCCCAGCATTTT.

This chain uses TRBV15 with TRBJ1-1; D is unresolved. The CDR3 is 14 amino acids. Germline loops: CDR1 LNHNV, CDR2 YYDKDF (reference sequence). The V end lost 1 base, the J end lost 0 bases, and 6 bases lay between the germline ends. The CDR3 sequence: CATSRGLMNTEAFF. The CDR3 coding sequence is TGTGCCACCAGCAGAGGGTTAATGAACACTGAAGCTTTCTTT.

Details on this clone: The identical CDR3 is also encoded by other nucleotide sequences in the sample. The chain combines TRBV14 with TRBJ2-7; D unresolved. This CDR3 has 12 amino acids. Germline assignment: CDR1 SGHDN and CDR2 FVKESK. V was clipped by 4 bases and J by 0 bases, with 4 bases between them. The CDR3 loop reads CASSLVSYEQYF. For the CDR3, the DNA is TGTGCCAGCAGCCTAGTCTCCTACGAGCAGTACTTC.

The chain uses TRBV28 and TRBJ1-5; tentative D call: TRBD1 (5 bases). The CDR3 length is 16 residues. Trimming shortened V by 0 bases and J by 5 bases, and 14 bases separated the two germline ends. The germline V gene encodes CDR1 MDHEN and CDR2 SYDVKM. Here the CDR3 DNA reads TGTGCCAGCAGTTTATGGGGGCAGGCTAGGGATCAGCCCCAGCATTTT. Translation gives CASSLWGQARDQPQHF.

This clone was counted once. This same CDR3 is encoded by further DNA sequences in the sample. CDR3 nucleotides: TGTGCCAGCAGTTACTCGAGCTCCTACGAGCAGTACTTC. This gives the protein CASSYSSSYEQYF. The J gene is TRBJ2-7, the V gene TRBV27; D not resolved. V was pared by 4 bases and J by 0 bases, with 7 bases between. CDR1 is MNHEY, CDR2 SMNVEV, per germline (reference sequence). The length of the CDR3 is 13 residues.

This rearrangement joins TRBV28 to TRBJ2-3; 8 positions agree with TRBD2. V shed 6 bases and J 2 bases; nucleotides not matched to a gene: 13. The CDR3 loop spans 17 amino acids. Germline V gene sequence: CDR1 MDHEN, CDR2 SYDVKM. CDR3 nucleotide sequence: TGTGCCAGCAGCCGGACGTTAGCGGGACTTTACACAGATACGCAGTATTTT. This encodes CASSRTLAGLYTDTQYF.

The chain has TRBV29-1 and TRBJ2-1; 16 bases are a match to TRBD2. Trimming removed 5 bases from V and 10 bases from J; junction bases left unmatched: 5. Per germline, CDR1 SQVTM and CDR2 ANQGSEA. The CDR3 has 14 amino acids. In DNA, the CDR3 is TGCAGCGTTCGAGGGACTAGCGGGAGGGTAGAGCAGTTCTTC. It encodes CSVRGTSGRVEQFF.